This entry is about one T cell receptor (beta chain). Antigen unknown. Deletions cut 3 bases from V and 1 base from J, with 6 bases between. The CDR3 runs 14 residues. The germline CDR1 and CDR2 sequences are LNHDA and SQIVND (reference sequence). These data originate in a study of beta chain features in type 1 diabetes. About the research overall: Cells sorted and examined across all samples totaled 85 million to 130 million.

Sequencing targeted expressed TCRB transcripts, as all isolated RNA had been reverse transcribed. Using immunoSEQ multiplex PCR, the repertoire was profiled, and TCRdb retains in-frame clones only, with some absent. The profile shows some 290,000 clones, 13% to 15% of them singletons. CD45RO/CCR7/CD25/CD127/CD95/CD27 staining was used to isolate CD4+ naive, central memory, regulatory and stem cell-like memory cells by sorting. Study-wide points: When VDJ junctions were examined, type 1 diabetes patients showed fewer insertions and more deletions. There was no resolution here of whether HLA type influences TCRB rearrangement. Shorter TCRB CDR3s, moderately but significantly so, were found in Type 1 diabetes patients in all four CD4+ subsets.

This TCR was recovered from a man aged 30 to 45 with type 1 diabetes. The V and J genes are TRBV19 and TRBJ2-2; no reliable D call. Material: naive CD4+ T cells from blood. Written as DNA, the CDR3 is TGTGCCAGTAGTATTCAACAGAACACCGGGGAGCTGTTTTTT. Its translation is CASSIQQNTGELFF.